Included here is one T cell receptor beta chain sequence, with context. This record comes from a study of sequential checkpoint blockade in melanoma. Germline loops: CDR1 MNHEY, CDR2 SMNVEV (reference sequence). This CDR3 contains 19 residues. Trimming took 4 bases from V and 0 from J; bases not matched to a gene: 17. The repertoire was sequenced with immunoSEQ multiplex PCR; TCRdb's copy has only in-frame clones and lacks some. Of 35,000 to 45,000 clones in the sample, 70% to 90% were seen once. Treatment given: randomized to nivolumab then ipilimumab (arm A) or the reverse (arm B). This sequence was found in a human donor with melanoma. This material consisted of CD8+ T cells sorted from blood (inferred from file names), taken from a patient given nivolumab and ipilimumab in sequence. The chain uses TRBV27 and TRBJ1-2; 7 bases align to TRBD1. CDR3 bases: TGTGCCAGCAGTTCCCTCAACTACAGGGGCCCTCCCTCTAACTATGGCTACACCTTC. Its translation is CASSSLNYRGPPSNYGYTF.